The 30 T cell receptor beta chains below were found in one sample sequenced in a study of human T cells and chemical hapten exposure. Time point indicated: patch test 3, about 24 weeks after DPC sensitization. Treatment here: therapeutic diphenylcyclopropenone sensitization with weekly scalp DPC. TCRdb re-called the RACE reads with MiXCR, one entry per CDR3 protein. The sample yields tens of thousands of distinct CDR3 sequences, 8.5% to 14% seen once. The sample consisted of whole blood, taken in connection with sensitization to the hapten diphenylcyclopropenone (DPC). The origin of the receptors is a woman aged 50 to 60 with alopecia areata. Some clones in this sample may be carry-over from other donors' samples.

Turning to this clonotype: A much larger clone differs by one base, so this may be a read error. The chain employs TRBV18 and TRBJ1-1, with D possibly matching TRBD1 (5 bases). The CDR3 is 13 amino acids. Germline CDR1 is KGHSH and CDR2 is LQKENI. The CDR3 DNA sequence: TGTGCCTGCTCACGGGGGGAGAACACTGAAGCTTTCTTT. Residues: CACSRGENTEAFF.

The chain recombines TRBV3-1 with TRBJ2-1; D gene unclear. The CDR3 extends over 12 amino acids. The germline V gene has CDR1 LGHDT and CDR2 YNNKEL (reference sequence). V shed 5 bases and J shed 4 bases, with 6 bases lying between them. The CDR3 DNA reads as TGTGCCAGCAGCAATCCTTACAATGAGCAGTTCTTC. This encodes CASSNPYNEQFF.

This clonotype was seen more than once but under ten times. V gene TRBV5-1 combines with J gene TRBJ2-1, with 9 bases aligning to TRBD1. CDR1 and CDR2 (germline): SGHRS, YFSETQ. J was trimmed by 5 bases and V by 4 bases; bases with no gene match: 4. This CDR3 contains 14 residues. CDR3 amino acids: CASSAQGADNEQFF. Written as DNA, the CDR3 is TGCGCCAGCAGCGCACAGGGGGCTGACAATGAGCAGTTCTTC. The variable domain in full, completed from reference TRBV5-1 and TRBJ2-1, reads KAGVTQTPRYLIKTRGQQVTLSCSPISGHRSVSWYQQTPGQGLQFLFEYFSETQRNKGNFPGRFSGRQFSNSRSEMNVSTLELGDSALYLCASSAQGADNEQFFGPGTRLTVL.

This clonotype has just a few counts. The chain links TRBV5-1 to TRBJ2-7; 10 nucleotides line up with TRBD1. The CDR3 runs 15 residues. The germline V gene has CDR1 SGHRS and CDR2 YFSETQ. The V gene end was trimmed by 1 base and the J gene end by 2 bases; junction bases not matched to a gene: 3. CDR3 loop: CASSLQGQGTYEQYF. CDR3 DNA: TGCGCCAGCAGCTTGCAGGGACAGGGGACCTACGAGCAGTACTTC.

The chain recombines TRBV7-2 with TRBJ2-2; tentative D call: TRBD1 (6 bases). The V gene's germline CDR1 is SGHTA and CDR2 FQGNSA. This CDR3 spans 16 amino acids. Trimming removed 1 base from V and 0 bases from J, with 9 bases in between. The CDR3 DNA is TGTGCCAGCAGCTTAGTGGACAGACCGAACACCGGGGAGCTGTTTTTT. It is translated as CASSLVDRPNTGELFF.

This clonotype came up many times. V usage is TRBV7-9 and J usage is TRBJ1-4, with D tentatively TRBD1 (6 bases). CDR3 size: 16 residues. Trimming stripped 5 bases from V and 4 bases from J, with 17 bases between. Germline loops: CDR1 SEHNR, CDR2 FQNEAQ (reference sequence). Written as DNA, the CDR3 is TGTGCCAGCAGCCGCCGAACAGGGTTAAGTAATGAAAAACTGTTTTTT. Its protein is CASSRRTGLSNEKLFF.

CDR3 loop: CASSPEGRNNSPLHF. Written as DNA, the CDR3 is TGTGCCAGCAGCCCGGAGGGCAGAAATAATTCACCCCTCCACTTT. The V gene is TRBV7-9, the J gene TRBJ1-6, with unresolved D. V lost 5 bases to trimming and J lost 5 bases, with 13 bases between them. This CDR3 spans 15 amino acids. Germline lookup yields CDR1 SEHNR and CDR2 FQNEAQ (reference sequence).

This clonotype turned up a few times. This CDR3 is CASSVSGSSHEQYF. The CDR3 DNA follows: TGTGCCAGCAGTGTGAGCGGGAGTAGCCACGAGCAGTACTTC. This chain uses TRBV2 with TRBJ2-7; TRBD2 aligns across 8 bases. The CDR3 length is 14 residues. Per germline, CDR1 SNHLY and CDR2 FYNNEI. Trimming cost V 4 bases and J 5 bases; bases outside gene matches: 7.

In its sample, this clonotype was seen a few times. The genes are TRBV3-1 and TRBJ2-3; TRBD2 matches at 10 bases. CDR1 and CDR2 (germline): LGHDT, YNNKEL (reference sequence). Losses at the gene ends were 4 bases for V and 6 bases for J; bases not matched to a gene: 10. CDR3 length equals 16 residues. CDR3 nucleotides: TGTGCCAGCAGCCGAACAGCGGGAGGGAGTCCGGATACGCAGTATTTT. Residues: CASSRTAGGSPDTQYF.

This chain uses TRBV6-2 or TRBV6-3 with TRBJ2-3; TRBD1 or TRBD2 may be the D gene (6 bases each). This CDR3 has 16 residues. Germline CDR1 is MNHEY and CDR2 is SVGEGT. Trimming pared 10 bases from V and 2 bases from J, leaving 22 bases between. CDR3 DNA: TGTGCCACCCTCCGAAGGGGGTCGCGGGACACAGATACGCAGTATTTT. Translation gives CATLRRGSRDTDTQYF.

This clonotype was counted many times. The chain has TRBV6-6 and TRBJ1-5; 8 bases are shared with TRBD1. Germline V lookup: CDR1 MNHNY, CDR2 SVGAGI (reference sequence). Trimming at V came to 3 bases and at J to 2 bases, leaving 15 bases not matched to a gene. This CDR3 spans 19 amino acids. The CDR3 DNA follows: TGTGCCAGCAGTTATCGCCACGGGACAGGTTCGCGGGGCAATCAGCCCCAGCATTTT. Translating it yields CASSYRHGTGSRGNQPQHF.

This clonotype has at least ten counts. The chain links TRBV20-1 to TRBJ1-1; D ambiguous. The CDR3 is 12 residues long. Trimming took off 5 bases at V and 6 bases at J, with 13 bases between the two ends. Germline V lookup: CDR1 DFQATT, CDR2 SNEGSKA (reference sequence). The CDR3 here is CSAGTVHPEAFF. The CDR3 region has the DNA TGCAGTGCTGGAACGGTTCACCCTGAAGCTTTCTTT.

This clonotype showed up many times. This chain's CDR3 is CASSQEAGSNTEAFF. The CDR3 DNA sequence: TGTGCCAGCAGCCAAGAGGCTGGGTCCAACACTGAAGCTTTCTTT. J is TRBJ1-1 and V is TRBV4-2; no clear D. The CDR3 length is 15 residues. Germline V lookup: CDR1 LGHNA, CDR2 YNFKEQ. Trimming stripped 0 bases from V and 2 bases from J, with 10 bases between.

In this sample, this clonotype turned up a few times. V gene TRBV28 combines with J gene TRBJ1-2; TRBD1 is a possible D gene (6 bases). The CDR3 sequence is 14 residues long. V was clipped by 2 bases and J by 4 bases, with 11 bases between them. CDR1 MDHEN and CDR2 SYDVKM come from the germline V gene. The CDR3 protein is CASSLRTEAYGYTF. As DNA, the CDR3 is TGTGCCAGCAGTTTACGGACAGAGGCCTATGGCTACACCTTC.

The V call is TRBV7-9, the J call TRBJ2-5; possibly TRBD1 for D (6 bases). The V and J ends lost 0 bases and 5 bases respectively, with 10 bases between them. The CDR3 length is 14 residues. CDR1 is SEHNR, CDR2 FQNEAQ, per germline (reference sequence). The DNA for the CDR3 is TGTGCCAGCAGCTTAGCGCGCCAGGGGGAGACCCAGTACTTC. Its translation is CASSLARQGETQYF. The full variable domain, with the rest looked up from reference TRBV7-9 and TRBJ2-5, is DTGVSQNPRHKITKRGQNVTFRCDPISEHNRLYWYRQTLGQGPEFLTYFQNEAQLEKSRLLSDRFSAERPKGSFSTLEIQRTEQGDSAMYLCASSLARQGETQYFGPGTRLLVL.

The chain links TRBV19 to TRBJ2-1; D is possibly TRBD2 (5 bases). The germline V gene encodes CDR1 LNHDA and CDR2 SQIVND (reference sequence). Trimming cost V 8 bases and J 0 bases, with 14 bases left between them. CDR3 length: 15 residues. CDR3: CASGGGESSYNEQFF. The CDR3 nucleotides read TGTGCCAGTGGAGGTGGAGAGAGCTCCTACAATGAGCAGTTCTTC.

In its sample, this clonotype was seen many times. The V gene is TRBV5-1, the J gene TRBJ2-1; D is perhaps TRBD2 (6 bases). Trimming pared 4 bases from V and 6 bases from J, leaving 14 bases between. The CDR3 totals 14 residues. Germline loops: CDR1 SGHRS, CDR2 YFSETQ. CDR3 region: CASSEPGLINEQFF. CDR3 coding DNA: TGCGCCAGCAGCGAGCCGGGACTTATCAATGAGCAGTTCTTC.

This clonotype was detected many times. The CDR3 nucleotides are TGTGCCAGCAGTTATAGGGGGACAGATACGCAGTATTTT. Translation: CASSYRGTDTQYF. The chain recombines TRBV6-2 or TRBV6-3 with TRBJ2-3, with D perhaps TRBD1 (6 bases). Germline V gene sequence: CDR1 MNHEY, CDR2 SVGEGT. Trimming took off 3 bases at V and 3 bases at J, with 7 bases between the two ends. The CDR3 is 13 residues long.

This clonotype showed up many times. The chain joins TRBV4-3 to TRBJ1-2; TRBD1 is a possible D gene (6 bases). CDR3 length: 15 residues. The V and J ends lost 4 bases and 2 bases respectively, with 14 bases between them. Germline CDR1 reads LGHNA; CDR2 reads YSLEER. In nucleotides, the CDR3 is TGCGCCAGCAGCCGACTCGACGACAGGAACTATGGCTACACCTTC. Translated: CASSRLDDRNYGYTF.

This clonotype was found many times. The genes are TRBV14 and TRBJ2-7, with D possibly called TRBD1 or TRBD2 (5 bases each). The V end lost 4 bases, the J end lost 0 bases, and 13 bases lay between the germline ends. Germline CDR1 reads SGHDN; CDR2 reads FVKESK. This CDR3 has 15 amino acids. The CDR3 is CASSLQTDYSYEQYF. CDR3 nucleotide sequence: TGTGCCAGCAGCCTCCAGACAGACTACTCCTACGAGCAGTACTTC.

This clonotype was recorded a few times. The chain has TRBV29-1 and TRBJ2-2; no definite D call. In germline, CDR1 is SQVTM, CDR2 ANQGSEA. CDR3 length: 12 amino acids. V was pared by 8 bases and J by 2 bases, with 9 bases between. CDR3 DNA sequence: TGCAGCACTCGTCTTAACACCGGGGAGCTGTTTTTT. As protein: CSTRLNTGELFF.

This clonotype was seen a handful of times. The V gene is TRBV5-4, the J gene TRBJ1-1; D unclear. Germline lookup yields CDR1 SGHNT and CDR2 YYREEE (reference sequence). Trimming took off 2 bases at V and 4 bases at J, with 12 bases between the two ends. This CDR3 has 14 residues. The CDR3 DNA reads as TGTGCCAGCAGCTTACCAGAGAGGACCACTGAAGCTTTCTTT. This sequence encodes CASSLPERTTEAFF.

This clonotype came up a few times. The J gene is TRBJ1-2, the V gene TRBV12-3 or TRBV12-4; unclear D gene. The ends were cut back, 3 bases at V and 4 bases at J, with 15 bases in the middle. This CDR3 spans 15 amino acids. The CDR3 reads CASSFSTQRSYGYTF. The CDR3 region has the DNA TGTGCCAGCAGTTTCTCTACGCAGCGGTCCTATGGCTACACCTTC.

The chain employs TRBV28 and TRBJ2-2; D is uncertain. CDR1 is MDHEN and CDR2 is SYDVKM in the germline V gene. CDR3 length: 13 amino acids. V was shortened by 6 bases and J by 3 bases, with 8 bases between the two germline ends. The CDR3 sequence is CASRRVDTGELFF. CDR3 DNA: TGTGCCAGCAGACGGGTGGACACCGGGGAGCTGTTTTTT. The full variable domain, its missing parts supplied by reference TRBV28 and TRBJ2-2, is DVKVTQSSRYLVKRTGEKVFLECVQDMDHENMFWYRQDPGLGLRLIYFSYDVKMKEKGDIPEGYSVSREKKERFSLILESASTNQTSMYLCASRRVDTGELFFGEGSRLTVL.

In its sample, this clonotype was seen many times. V and J are TRBV9 and TRBJ1-2; D uncertain. The CDR3 has 14 residues. Germline V CDR1 and CDR2: SGDLS, YYNGEE. Trimming removed 4 bases from V and 1 base from J, with 11 bases in between. DNA for the CDR3: TGTGCCAGCAGCCAAAGTAGGGTTAACTATGGCTACACCTTC. It is translated as CASSQSRVNYGYTF.

At least ten counts were recorded for this clonotype. This chain connects TRBV28 to TRBJ1-5, with 9 bases matching TRBD1. The CDR3 consists of 17 residues. Germline trimming cut 6 bases from V and 2 bases from J; bases unmatched to any gene: 11. The germline V gene has CDR1 MDHEN and CDR2 SYDVKM. CDR3 nucleotides: TGTGCCAGCAGATTGAGGGACAGGGAATACGGCAATCAGCCCCAGCATTTT. Amino acid sequence: CASRLRDREYGNQPQHF.

The chain couples TRBV27 to TRBJ1-4, with 7 bases lining up with TRBD1. CDR1 and CDR2 from the germline V gene are MNHEY and SMNVEV (reference sequence). The CDR3 totals 15 residues. V gave up 5 bases and J gave up 6 bases; unmatched junction bases: 9. The CDR3 DNA reads as TGTGCCAGCAGTCGACGGACAGGCTCCTATGAAAAACTGTTTTTT. This sequence encodes CASSRRTGSYEKLFF. The full variable domain, completed using reference TRBV27 and TRBJ1-4, is EAQVTQNPRYLITVTGKKLTVTCSQNMNHEYMSWYRQDPGLGLRQIYYSMNVEVTDKGDVPEGYKVSRKEKRNFPLILESPSPNQTSLYFCASSRRTGSYEKLFFGSGTQLSVL.

This clonotype was seen at least ten times. This chain connects TRBV4-3 to TRBJ1-2, with D possibly TRBD1 on 5 matching bases. Germline V CDR1 and CDR2: LGHNA, YSLEER. With 1 base removed from V and 6 bases from J, the gap between germline ends came to 12 bases. The CDR3 contains 14 residues. CDR3 in DNA: TGCGCCAGCAGCCAAGTCTCCCCCAGGGATGGCTACACCTTC. Residues: CASSQVSPRDGYTF.

This chain connects TRBV28 to TRBJ1-2; D not certain. This CDR3 spans 13 amino acids. The germline V and J ends were trimmed by 8 bases and 3 bases, with 13 bases remaining between them. Germline CDR1 reads MDHEN; CDR2 reads SYDVKM. For the CDR3, the DNA is TGTGCCAGCTATCGGACCTATGACTATGGCTACACCTTC. Amino acid sequence: CASYRTYDYGYTF.

The chain joins TRBV6-5 to TRBJ2-1, with D unclear. The germline V gene has CDR1 MNHEY and CDR2 SVGAGI. The CDR3 length is 13 residues. V was clipped by 0 bases and J by 12 bases, with 12 bases between them. The CDR3 sequence: CASSYSRLTGQFF. The CDR3 bases are TGTGCCAGCAGTTACTCCCGGTTAACCGGGCAGTTCTTC.